These 21 T cell receptor beta chains came from one sample sequenced in a study of cytomegalovirus exposure and HLA in healthy donors. PCR employed 60 Vbeta and 13 Jbeta primers. Only in-frame clones appear in the TCRdb table, and some are missing; sequencing was by immunoSEQ multiplex PCR. In the table there are about 150,000 clones, 82% of which are singletons. Sequenced material: PBMCs. The receptors here all came from a woman aged 45-59 years in good health and CMV-seropositive.

V and J are TRBV4-3 and TRBJ1-5; 8 nucleotides align to TRBD1. Germline values: CDR1 LGHNA, CDR2 YSLEER. Losses at the gene ends were 0 bases for V and 7 bases for J; bases not matched to a gene: 14. The CDR3 totals 18 residues. The DNA of the CDR3 is TGCGCCAGCAGCCAAGACCTCCCGAGGCAGGGGGCGAGGCAGCCCCAGCATTTT. It yields the protein CASSQDLPRQGARQPQHF.

The chain uses TRBV6-5 and TRBJ2-2, with TRBD2 as a possible D gene (5 bases). Per germline, CDR1 MNHEY and CDR2 SVGAGI. The CDR3 consists of 13 residues. Trimming took 6 bases from V and 2 from J, leaving 7 bases between them. CDR3 DNA: TGTGCCAGCAGAACGGGAAACACCGGGGAGCTGTTTTTT. It encodes CASRTGNTGELFF.

The V and J genes are TRBV30 and TRBJ2-1; D unclear. Germline V gene lookup returns CDR1 GTSNPN and CDR2 SVGIG (reference sequence). The V end was cut by 0 bases, the J end by 1 base, with 7 bases between. The CDR3 sequence is 14 residues long. The CDR3 loop is CAWSVSTSYNEQFF. CDR3 coding DNA: TGTGCCTGGAGTGTTAGCACATCCTACAATGAGCAGTTCTTC.

The sample holds a few counts of this clone. The chain uses TRBV9 and TRBJ2-1; 7 bases map to TRBD2. The V and J ends lost 0 bases and 5 bases, in that order; junction bases with no gene match: 5. The CDR3 totals 15 residues. Per germline, CDR1 SGDLS and CDR2 YYNGEE. CDR3 amino acids: CASSVEGLENNEQFF. As DNA, the CDR3 is TGTGCCAGCAGCGTAGAAGGACTAGAGAACAATGAGCAGTTCTTC.

This rearrangement joins TRBV7-2 to TRBJ2-3, with TRBD2 matching 9 bases. The CDR3 extends over 15 amino acids. Germline trimming cut 5 bases from V and 5 bases from J; bases unmatched to any gene: 8. CDR1 and CDR2 (germline): SGHTA, FQGNSA. In DNA form, the CDR3 reads TGTGCCAGCAGCCTTAGCGGGGGAGAATTAGATACGCAGTATTTT. Encoded protein: CASSLSGGELDTQYF.

As concerns this clone: The same CDR3 is also encoded by other DNA sequences in this sample. The gene calls are TRBV10-3 and TRBJ1-5, with D tentatively TRBD1 (5 bases). The CDR3 spans 13 residues. V was cut by 5 bases and J by 4 bases, with 9 bases left in between. In germline, CDR1 is ENHRY, CDR2 SYGVKD. CDR3 in amino acids: CAISLDSNQPQHF. CDR3 DNA: TGTGCCATCAGTCTAGACAGTAATCAGCCCCAGCATTTT.

The chain's CDR3 is CSTWTGNEQYF. DNA of the CDR3: TGCAGCACCTGGACAGGGAACGAGCAGTACTTC. This chain joins TRBV29-1 and TRBJ2-7; 8 bases agree with TRBD1. There are 11 residues in the CDR3. Germline V lookup: CDR1 SQVTM, CDR2 ANQGSEA. J lost 5 bases, V lost 8 bases, and 5 bases had no gene match.

In its sample, this clone was seen a few times. The V and J genes are TRBV27 and TRBJ1-5; maybe TRBD1 (6 bases). The CDR3 is 15 amino acids. Germline V CDR1 and CDR2: MNHEY, SMNVEV (reference sequence). V shed 5 bases and J shed 5 bases, with 16 bases lying between them. The CDR3 loop reads CASSPQGFAHQPQHF. CDR3 in DNA: TGTGCCAGCAGTCCCCAGGGGTTTGCCCATCAGCCCCAGCATTTT.

V is TRBV6-1 and J is TRBJ2-2, with D possibly being TRBD1 (5 bases). CDR3 length: 14 amino acids. Trimming removed 2 bases at V and 2 bases at J, with 6 bases between. Germline V gene lookup returns CDR1 MNHNS and CDR2 SASEGT. The CDR3 is CASSEQGNTGELFF. CDR3 bases: TGTGCCAGCAGTGAACAGGGTAACACCGGGGAGCTGTTTTTT.

The table lists this clone with a few counts. This chain links TRBV9 with TRBJ2-3; D not resolved. Looked up from germline, CDR1 is SGDLS and CDR2 is YYNGEE. V was clipped by 4 bases and J by 5 bases, with 11 bases between them. The CDR3 runs 13 residues. The CDR3 sequence: CASSSNTKDTQYF. DNA for the CDR3: TGTGCCAGCAGCTCGAACACAAAAGATACGCAGTATTTT.

Many counts were recorded for this clone. The chain recombines TRBV6-5 with TRBJ1-3; 9 bases map to TRBD1. Looked up from germline, CDR1 is MNHEY and CDR2 is SVGAGI. V trimming: 2 bases; J trimming: 5 bases; junction bases outside the gene matches: 4. The CDR3 covers 15 residues. Here the CDR3 reads CASSYAGQGRNTIYF. The CDR3, as DNA: TGTGCCAGCAGTTACGCAGGACAGGGGAGAAACACCATATATTTT.

This rearrangement joins TRBV18 to TRBJ1-1; 7 bases align to TRBD1. With V trimmed by 2 bases and J by 1 base, 4 bases remained unmatched. The CDR3 totals 15 residues. The germline V gene has CDR1 KGHSH and CDR2 LQKENI. The CDR3 DNA is TGTGCCAGCTCACCATCGACAGGGCGGAACACTGAAGCTTTCTTT. It encodes CASSPSTGRNTEAFF. Full variable domain (remainder filled in from reference TRBV18 and TRBJ1-1): NAGVMQNPRHLVRRRGQEARLRCSPMKGHSHVYWYRQLPEEGLKFMVYLQKENIIDESGMPKERFSAEFPKEGPSILRIQQVVRGDSAAYFCASSPSTGRNTEAFFGQGTRLTVV.

The chain carries TRBV9 and TRBJ2-6; 10 nucleotides line up with TRBD1. Germline V gene lookup returns CDR1 SGDLS and CDR2 YYNGEE. Trimming cost V 2 bases and J 3 bases; bases outside gene matches: 5. CDR3 length: 17 residues. DNA for the CDR3: TGTGCCAGCAGCGTTAGGGACAGGGGTGTTGGGGCCAACGTCCTGACTTTC. It is translated as CASSVRDRGVGANVLTF.

The chain joins TRBV29-1 to TRBJ2-3, with 10 bases lining up with TRBD2. The CDR3 consists of 17 residues. V shed 6 bases and J 2 bases; nucleotides not matched to a gene: 14. CDR1 and CDR2 from the germline V gene are SQVTM and ANQGSEA. This CDR3 is CSVRGQLAGGYTDTQYF. In DNA, the CDR3 is TGCAGCGTCAGGGGGCAATTAGCGGGGGGTTACACAGATACGCAGTATTTT.

The chain uses TRBV7-9 and TRBJ2-2; D not resolved. This CDR3 is 15 amino acids long. Germline lookup yields CDR1 SEHNR and CDR2 FQNEAQ (reference sequence). V was pared by 2 bases and J by 6 bases, with 13 bases between. The CDR3 protein is CASSLTGPVPGELFF. CDR3 nucleotide sequence: TGTGCCAGCAGCTTAACGGGTCCCGTACCCGGGGAGCTGTTTTTT.

The CDR3: CASSEWGDFSYNEQFF. The CDR3 region has the DNA TGCGCCAGCAGTGAGTGGGGGGACTTCTCCTACAATGAGCAGTTCTTC. The chain is built from TRBV10-2 and TRBJ2-1; maybe TRBD2 (6 bases). V lost 1 base, J lost 0 bases, and 10 bases lay in between. CDR1 and CDR2 (germline): WSHSY, SAAADI. The CDR3 contains 16 residues.

This chain links TRBV9 with TRBJ1-1, with D possibly TRBD1 on 5 matching bases. The CDR3 totals 17 residues. V gave up 0 bases and J gave up 4 bases, with 19 bases separating them. Germline values: CDR1 SGDLS, CDR2 YYNGEE. In nucleotides, the CDR3 is TGTGCCAGCAGCGTAGGCCTGGTGGGGCAGGGAGGCACTGAAGCTTTCTTT. Its protein is CASSVGLVGQGGTEAFF.

The chain uses TRBV11-2 and TRBJ1-4; D might be TRBD1 (5 bases). CDR1 is SGHAT, CDR2 FQNNGV, per germline. The CDR3 loop spans 16 amino acids. Trimming cost V 0 bases and J 7 bases, with 15 bases left between them. The CDR3 loop reads CASSLDSAPGGEKLFF. CDR3 in DNA: TGTGCCAGCAGCTTAGATTCGGCCCCGGGGGGTGAAAAACTGTTTTTT.

The rearrangement joins TRBV5-6 to TRBJ2-3; 8 bases fit TRBD2. The CDR3 has 15 residues. V was clipped by 5 bases and J by 2 bases; unmatched bases: 7. The germline V gene has CDR1 SGHDT and CDR2 YYEEEE. The CDR3 bases are TGTGCCAGCAGTACCACGGGGGGGCCCACAGATACGCAGTATTTT. Translation: CASSTTGGPTDTQYF. The whole variable domain, remainder taken from reference TRBV5-6 and TRBJ2-3, is DAGVTQSPTHLIKTRGQQVTLRCSPKSGHDTVSWYQQALGQGPQFIFQYYEEEERQRGNFPDRFSGHQFPNYSSELNVNALLLGDSALYLCASSTTGGPTDTQYFGPGTRLTVL.

The rearrangement links TRBV29-1 to TRBJ2-7; TRBD1 is a possible D gene (5 bases). This CDR3 comprises 15 residues. The germline V gene encodes CDR1 SQVTM and CDR2 ANQGSEA. Trimming pared 4 bases from V and 0 bases from J, leaving 16 bases between. The CDR3 sequence is CSVVGPTKDSYEQYF. The DNA of the CDR3 is TGCAGCGTTGTGGGGCCTACAAAAGACTCCTACGAGCAGTACTTC.

The chain uses TRBV6-5 and TRBJ1-5, with D unresolved. The CDR3 has 13 amino acids. V was trimmed by 6 bases and J by 8 bases, leaving 14 bases between them. CDR1 is MNHEY and CDR2 is SVGAGI in the germline V gene. The DNA of the CDR3 is TGTGCCAGCAGCCCTGGACGGGAAGAGCCCCAGCATTTT. Its translation: CASSPGREEPQHF.